These T cell receptor beta chains were read from a single sample in a study of control samples from healthy donors and cancer patients. Produced via immunoSEQ multiplex PCR; TCRdb's table is partial and in-frame only. The sample includes approximately 120,000 clones, 90% of them seen just once. Sequencing was performed on blood. These receptors were collected from a human donor in good health. The donor label of this sample is uncertain. Each CDR3 is given with its conserved first and last residue. The order of the fields is J gene, clone size, CDR3 length, V gene, CDR3 protein. The listing skips clone size in some rows; elsewhere it reads once, few, many or a size class.

>TRBJ1-1|-|13|TRBV6-5
CASYPQGGTEAFF
>TRBJ2-5|-|14|TRBV6-2/TRBV6-3
CASSDVGGSATQYF
>TRBJ2-1|-|14|TRBV7-3
CASSLGLAGGEQFF
>TRBJ1-1|-|14|TRBV9
CASSGTGVNTEAFF
>TRBJ1-3|-|16|TRBV18
CASSLNRDSSGNTIYF
>TRBJ1-1|-|15|TRBV4-2
CASSHPFKGGTEAFF
>TRBJ1-2|-|12|TRBV3-1/TRBV3-2
CASSGTANGYTF
>TRBJ1-1|once|16|TRBV19
CASRSRDRGHYTEAFF
>TRBJ2-1|-|14|TRBV10-2
CASRGSGGHNEQFF
>TRBJ1-4|once|15|TRBV28
CASSLRAGRREKLFF
>TRBJ1-2|-|13|TRBV7-6
CASSVGHDYGYTF
>TRBJ1-4|-|14|TRBV6-2/TRBV6-3
CASSRTGGGEKLFF
>TRBJ2-2|-|15|TRBV27
CASRSQGAFGGELFF
>TRBJ1-2|-|12|TRBV5-1
CASSSTGYGYTF
>TRBJ1-5|-|13|TRBV30
CAWSPGSNQPQHF
>TRBJ2-7|once|14|TRBV21-1
CASSKVHRACEQYF
>TRBJ2-2|-|15|TRBV5-1
CASSLTGLNTGELFF
>TRBJ2-3|once|14|TRBV30
CAWRYRSSVDTQYF
>TRBJ2-2|-|16|TRBV5-1
CASSLSSGVNTGELFF
>TRBJ2-5|-|16|TRBV11-2
CASSGRASGLQETQYF
>TRBJ2-1|-|13|TRBV3-1/TRBV3-2
CASSQDLGGVRFF
>TRBJ2-2|-|14|TRBV19
CASKRQGGAGELFF
>TRBJ2-2|-|11|TRBV5-1
CASSSLGELFF
>TRBJ2-7|-|18|TRBV18
CASSPVETRGRNSYEQYF
>TRBJ1-1|-|12|TRBV11-2
CASSPGVPEAFF
>TRBJ2-3|-|15|TRBV28
CASTSGGPSTDTQYF
>TRBJ1-5|-|14|TRBV21-1
CASSGQRSNQPQHF
>TRBJ1-4|-|15|TRBV2
CASCREGQGNEKLFF
>TRBJ2-5|-|14|TRBV3-1/TRBV3-2
CASSQVDRKETQYF
>TRBJ2-2|-|17|TRBV5-6
CASTDSGGPANTGELFF
>TRBJ2-7|-|14|TRBV30
CAWSVRRVSYEQYF
>TRBJ1-2|-|13|TRBV10-3
CAITEDSLKDYTF
>TRBJ1-5|-|16|TRBV12-5
CASGPPEVLSGQPQHF
>TRBJ1-2|-|14|TRBV14
CASSQDRSPDGYTF
>TRBJ1-1|-|13|TRBV30
CAWSATGGSEAFF
>TRBJ2-7|-|11|TRBV12-3/TRBV12-4
CASSLIGEQYF
>TRBJ1-6|-|15|TRBV9
CASSAVGSLNSPLHF
>TRBJ1-1|-|11|TRBV28
CASIWNTEAFF
>TRBJ1-1|-|12|TRBV10-2
CASSEGAGEAFF
>TRBJ2-7|-|14|TRBV7-9
CASNRGGVLYEQYF
>TRBJ2-3|once|14|TRBV6-7
CASRLAGRTDTQYF
>TRBJ2-3|-|14|TRBV25-1
CASRGGLVTDTQYF
>TRBJ1-3|-|15|TRBV19
CASSRGPSSGNTIYF
>TRBJ1-2|-|14|TRBV19
CASSVTGGGYGYTF
>TRBJ1-1|-|11|TRBV6-5
CASRNPQEAFF
>TRBJ2-7|-|13|TRBV30
CAWNAGTSYEQYF
>TRBJ2-2|-|13|TRBV2
CASSDEVTGELFF
>TRBJ1-6|-|14|TRBV30
CAWSVRQGDSPLHF
>TRBJ1-6|-|16|TRBV6-6
CASSLGTVNPNSPLHF
>TRBJ2-5|-|12|TRBV30
CAWSERGQTQYF
>TRBJ1-1|-|13|TRBV29-1
CSVEGHGNTEAFF